Each of the 22 T cell receptor beta chains below was sequenced from the same sample in a study of control samples from healthy donors and cancer patients. Generated by immunoSEQ multiplex PCR, the TCRdb table keeps only in-frame clones and is missing some. The table records about 71,000 clones, nearly 90% of them present only once. The specimen was PBMCs. The receptor source for this set is a man aged 55 to 69 with lung cancer.

V and J are TRBV5-4 and TRBJ1-1; 12 bases are a match to TRBD1. CDR3 size: 15 residues. V lost 4 bases to trimming and J lost 5 bases; unmatched junction nucleotides: 6. Per germline, CDR1 SGHNT and CDR2 YYREEE (reference sequence). The DNA of the CDR3 is TGTGCCAGCAGCAAGGGACAGGGGGCGGAAACTGAAGCTTTCTTT. Translating it yields CASSKGQGAETEAFF.

The chain carries TRBV7-9 and TRBJ1-3, with D possibly matching TRBD1 (5 bases). The CDR3 has 15 amino acids. Germline V gives CDR1 SEHNR, CDR2 FQNEAQ (reference sequence). The V end lost 2 bases, the J end lost 0 bases, and 8 bases lay between the germline ends. In DNA form, the CDR3 reads TGTGCCAGCAGCTTACAGGGAGGCTCTGGAAACACCATATATTTT. Its protein is CASSLQGGSGNTIYF. Complete variable domain (other parts from reference TRBV7-9 and TRBJ1-3): DTGVSQNPRHKITKRGQNVTFRCDPISEHNRLYWYRQTLGQGPEFLTYFQNEAQLEKSRLLSDRFSAERPKGSFSTLEIQRTEQGDSAMYLCASSLQGGSGNTIYFGEGSWLTVV.

The rearrangement links TRBV30 to TRBJ1-3; D not certain. The V and J ends lost 4 bases and 3 bases respectively, with 7 bases between them. The germline gives CDR1 GTSNPN, CDR2 SVGIG (reference sequence). The CDR3 runs to 12 residues. The CDR3 DNA reads TGTGCCTGGAATCCGAGTGGAAACACCATATATTTT. The encoded protein is CAWNPSGNTIYF.

The rearrangement uses TRBV5-1 and TRBJ1-6, with 10 bases fitting TRBD1. CDR1 is SGHRS, CDR2 YFSETQ, per germline. V gave up 3 bases and J gave up 9 bases; unmatched junction bases: 6. The CDR3 runs to 15 residues. The CDR3 here is CASSSGQGNSSPLHF. The CDR3 nucleotides read TGCGCCAGCAGCTCGGGACAGGGGAACAGTTCACCCCTCCACTTT.

The V gene is TRBV15, the J gene TRBJ1-1; D remains ambiguous. V was shortened by 1 base and J by 4 bases, with 10 bases between the two germline ends. The CDR3 is 14 amino acids. Germline V gene lookup returns CDR1 LNHNV and CDR2 YYDKDF (reference sequence). CDR3 nucleotides: TGTGCCACCAGCAGAGTAGTTCCTGGCACTGAAGCTTTCTTT. Its translation is CATSRVVPGTEAFF. The full variable domain, with the rest looked up from reference TRBV15 and TRBJ1-1, is DAMVIQNPRYQVTQFGKPVTLSCSQTLNHNVMYWYQQKSSQAPKLLFHYYDKDFNNEADTPDNFQSRRPNTSFCFLDIRSPGLGDTAMYLCATSRVVPGTEAFFGQGTRLTVV.

This rearrangement joins TRBV5-1 to TRBJ2-3; perhaps D is TRBD1 or TRBD2 (6 bases each). With 2 bases removed from V and 0 bases from J, the gap between germline ends came to 16 bases. The CDR3 length is 17 residues. Germline-derived CDR1 and CDR2 are SGHRS and YFSETQ. The DNA of the CDR3 is TGCGCCAGCAGCTTTTACCCTACAGGGACTAGCACAGATACGCAGTATTTT. Its protein is CASSFYPTGTSTDTQYF.

This clone was detected once. The chain couples TRBV5-5 to TRBJ1-2; no reliable D call. Germline V lookup: CDR1 SGHKS, CDR2 YYEKEE (reference sequence). The length of the CDR3 is 13 residues. With 0 bases removed from V and 4 bases from J, the gap between germline ends came to 7 bases. CDR3 sequence: CASSLESAYGYTF. DNA of the CDR3: TGTGCCAGCAGCTTGGAGTCAGCCTATGGCTACACCTTC.

This chain connects TRBV7-9 to TRBJ1-1; D is unresolved. CDR1 SEHNR and CDR2 FQNEAQ come from the germline V gene (reference sequence). The CDR3 extends over 12 amino acids. Trimming cost V 3 bases and J 2 bases, with 4 bases left between them. The CDR3 reads CASSFPNTEAFF. The DNA for the CDR3 is TGTGCCAGCAGCTTCCCTAACACTGAAGCTTTCTTT.

This clone was found a few times. The chain combines TRBV2 with TRBJ2-3, with TRBD2 identical over 12 bases. There are 17 residues in the CDR3. CDR1 and CDR2 (germline): SNHLY, FYNNEI. V was clipped by 9 bases and J by 1 base; unmatched bases: 11. The CDR3 protein is CARAKTSGGPGTDTQYF. CDR3 coding DNA: TGTGCCAGGGCTAAGACTAGCGGGGGCCCAGGCACAGATACGCAGTATTTT. The full variable domain, with the rest looked up from reference TRBV2 and TRBJ2-3, is EPEVTQTPSHQVTQMGQEVILRCVPISNHLYFYWYRQILGQKVEFLVSFYNNEISEKSEIFDDQFSVERPDGSNFTLKIRSTKLEDSAMYFCARAKTSGGPGTDTQYFGPGTRLTVL.

DNA for the CDR3: TGTGCCAGCAGCTCGGACAGGGATGGAACTGAAGCTTTCTTT. It translates to CASSSDRDGTEAFF. The gene calls are TRBV7-2 and TRBJ1-1; 8 nucleotides line up with TRBD1. Trimming took 4 bases from V and 5 from J; bases not matched to a gene: 6. The CDR3 runs to 14 residues. CDR1 SGHTA and CDR2 FQGNSA come from the germline V gene.

The chain joins TRBV19 to TRBJ1-1, with a tentative D call TRBD1 (5 bases). Per germline, CDR1 LNHDA and CDR2 SQIVND (reference sequence). V dropped 4 bases and J dropped 3 bases, with 12 bases sitting between them. This CDR3 is 14 amino acids long. The CDR3: CASSRGWRDTEAFF. The CDR3 DNA sequence: TGTGCCAGTAGTAGGGGGTGGAGAGACACTGAAGCTTTCTTT.

As for this clone: This sequence may be a read error, since a much larger clone differs from it by one base. This chain links TRBV4-1 with TRBJ2-1, with TRBD2 matching 7 bases. Germline trimming cut 2 bases from V and 0 bases from J; bases unmatched to any gene: 4. The CDR3 is made up of 16 amino acids. Germline CDR1 MGHRA, CDR2 YSYEKL. The CDR3 protein is CASSQWGGDSYNEQFF. The CDR3 DNA reads as TGCGCCAGCAGCCAATGGGGGGGGGACTCCTACAATGAGCAGTTCTTC.

V usage is TRBV2 and J usage is TRBJ2-3; D is uncertain. This CDR3 has 12 amino acids. Trimming pared 2 bases from V and 2 bases from J, leaving 2 bases between. Germline lookup yields CDR1 SNHLY and CDR2 FYNNEI. CDR3 nucleotide sequence: TGTGCCAGCAGTGAACACACAGATACGCAGTATTTT. It specifies CASSEHTDTQYF.

This chain uses TRBV6-6 with TRBJ1-3; 7 bases match TRBD1. The germline gives CDR1 MNHNY, CDR2 SVGAGI (reference sequence). The ends lost 9 bases at V and 9 bases at J; junction bases unmatched: 8. The length of the CDR3 is 12 residues. The CDR3 bases are TGTGCCAGTTATACAGGGGAGGGCACCATATATTTT. It encodes CASYTGEGTIYF.

The chain recombines TRBV5-1 with TRBJ1-6; 10 bases line up with TRBD1. V dropped 4 bases and J dropped 5; count of bases not matched to a gene: 3. From germline, CDR1 is SGHRS and CDR2 YFSETQ. The CDR3 has 15 residues. The CDR3 DNA sequence: TGCGCCAGCAGCCGGACAGGGGGAGATAATTCACCCCTCCACTTT. It yields the protein CASSRTGGDNSPLHF.

The chain links TRBV7-3 to TRBJ2-1; D is ambiguous. CDR1 SGHTA and CDR2 FQGTGA come from the germline V gene. The CDR3 is made up of 15 amino acids. V lost 0 bases, J lost 5 bases, and 11 bases lay in between. CDR3 sequence (DNA): TGTGCCAGCAGCTTAACCTATGACGTCGACAATGAGCAGTTCTTC. This encodes CASSLTYDVDNEQFF. The entire variable domain, with the rest obtained from reference TRBV7-3 and TRBJ2-1, is as follows: GAGVSQTPSNKVTEKGKYVELRCDPISGHTALYWYRQSLGQGPEFLIYFQGTGAADDSGLPNDRFFAVRPEGSVSTLKIQRTERGDSAVYLCASSLTYDVDNEQFFGPGTRLTVL.

V is TRBV2 and J is TRBJ1-3; D ambiguous. V shed 8 bases and J shed 5 bases, with 16 bases lying between them. Germline values: CDR1 SNHLY, CDR2 FYNNEI. This CDR3 spans 14 amino acids. CDR3 DNA: TGTGCCAGCCTTTCGGACCGAAACAGAAACACCATATATTTT. Its protein is CASLSDRNRNTIYF.

The J gene is TRBJ2-7, the V gene TRBV6-5; D gene uncertain. The CDR3 spans 13 residues. V lost 7 bases and J lost 0, with 10 bases in between. CDR1 MNHEY and CDR2 SVGAGI come from the germline V gene. The CDR3 spells CASKLQISYEQYV. CDR3 nucleotide sequence: TGTGCCAGCAAGCTGCAGATCTCCTACGAGCAGTACGTC.

The chain carries TRBV12-3 or TRBV12-4 and TRBJ1-1; 8 nucleotides agree with TRBD1. This CDR3 region has 13 residues. V dropped 4 bases and J dropped 4; count of bases not matched to a gene: 2. DNA for the CDR3: TGTGCCAGCAGTTCGGACAGGGTCACTGAAGCTTTCTTT. Protein product: CASSSDRVTEAFF.

The rearrangement uses TRBV7-8 and TRBJ2-2; the D gene is possibly TRBD2 (7 bases). Germline CDR1 is SGHVS and CDR2 is FQNEAQ. The V end lost 6 bases, the J end lost 4 bases, and 15 bases lay between the germline ends. The CDR3 length is 15 residues. The CDR3 region is CASRGGGVSTGELFF. The DNA for the CDR3 is TGTGCCAGCAGAGGGGGGGGCGTCAGCACCGGGGAGCTGTTTTTT.

The V and J genes are TRBV7-8 and TRBJ2-2; TRBD1 is a possible D gene (6 bases). The CDR3 spans 16 residues. V was clipped by 2 bases and J by 1 base, with 11 bases between them. Germline V gene lookup returns CDR1 SGHVS and CDR2 FQNEAQ. CDR3 amino acids: CASSLLIRGNTGELFF. The DNA for the CDR3 is TGTGCCAGCAGCTTACTAATCAGGGGGAACACCGGGGAGCTGTTTTTT. The full variable domain, completed using reference TRBV7-8 and TRBJ2-2, is GAGVSQSPRYKVAKRGQDVALRCDPISGHVSLFWYQQALGQGPEFLTYFQNEAQLDKSGLPSDRFFAERPEGSVSTLKIQRTQQEDSAVYLCASSLLIRGNTGELFFGEGSRLTVL.

The V call is TRBV27, the J call TRBJ1-1; D uncertain. The V gene's germline CDR1 is MNHEY and CDR2 SMNVEV (reference sequence). The ends were cut back, 5 bases at V and 1 base at J, with 11 bases in the middle. This CDR3 has 14 amino acids. CDR3 DNA sequence: TGTGCCAGCAGTCTACGCGGCCGGAACACTGAAGCTTTCTTT. Amino acids: CASSLRGRNTEAFF.